This TCR beta chain was retrieved from a study of blood T cells in healthy people across ages. Notes on the study in general: Diversity estimates from one million T cells were considered underestimates. More naive CD4+ cells and higher diversity were found in long-lived than in aged donors. The recorded TCR beta diversity per million T cells decreased in a roughly linear manner with age.

Per sample, extraction of total RNA gave at least 5.5 micrograms in every case. The germline V gene has CDR1 SGHDN and CDR2 FVKESK. There are 19 residues in the CDR3. The V and J ends lost 1 base and 4 bases, in that order; junction bases with no gene match: 10. Together with a sample-barcoded 5' primer, a J-beta primer mix was included in a second PCR lasting roughly 6 to 12 cycles. TCRdb re-called the 5' RACE reads through MiXCR, storing one row per CDR3 protein. The table has 800,000 to 900,000 distinct CDR3 sequences, around 62% seen once. In regard to this clonotype: Its cognate antigen is unknown.

The chain joins TRBV14 to TRBJ2-2; 12 nucleotides match TRBD2. Specimen: blood. The clonotype was recovered from a man aged 25-45 years in good health. The CDR3 nucleotides are TGTGCCAGCAGCCAAGTGGTTCGGCTAGCGGGGGGGAGCACCGGGGAGCTGTTTTTT. This gives the protein CASSQVVRLAGGSTGELFF. Drawing the rest from reference TRBV14 and TRBJ2-2, the complete variable domain is EAGVTQFPSHSVIEKGQTVTLRCDPISGHDNLYWYRRVMGKEIKFLLHFVKESKQDESGMPNNRFLAERTGGTYSTLKVQPAELEDSGVYFCASSQVVRLAGGSTGELFFGEGSRLTVL.